This TCR beta chain was recorded in a study of human T cells and chemical hapten exposure. Regarding the study as a whole: All donors were alopecia patients, so their immunity may differ from that of healthy people. DPC sensitization produced no change in TCRs with frequency above 1 in 1000. Against controls, expanded TCRs gave rise to significantly more large CDR3 similarity clusters.

Time point of the sample: patch test 3, about 24 weeks after DPC sensitization. Specified treatment: therapeutic diphenylcyclopropenone sensitization with weekly scalp DPC. The germline V gene has CDR1 DFQATT and CDR2 SNEGSKA (reference sequence). The CDR3 is made up of 13 amino acids. TCRdb fed the RACE reads into MiXCR, producing one record per CDR3 protein. The table has approximately 90,000 distinct CDR3 sequences, roughly 27% seen once; the top ten hold 9% to 12%. The sample holds one count of this clonotype. Its target is unknown. This sequence originates from a man aged 40-50 years with alopecia areata. Some clones in this sample may be carry-over from other donors' samples. The chain recombines TRBV20-1 with TRBJ2-3; tentatively, D is TRBD2 (6 bases). The specimen was whole blood, collected in connection with sensitization to the hapten diphenylcyclopropenone (DPC). The CDR3 sequence: CSQRALSTDTQYF. The CDR3, as DNA: TGCAGCCAGCGGGCCCTTAGCACAGATACGCAGTATTTT.